This passage covers 8 T cell receptor beta chains from one sample sequenced in a study of T cell repertoires in cytomegalovirus infection. Via MiXCR, TCRdb re-called the reads, giving one row per CDR3 protein. The sample carries 900,000 to 950,000 distinct CDR3 sequences, around 31% recorded once. Antigen specificity for these receptors is unknown. Sequencing used cultured CD8+ T cells from PBMCs, obtained from culture after CMV antigen stimulation. Source of these receptors: a human donor in good health (CMV status not recorded). Some clones in this sample may be carry-over from other donors' samples.

This clonotype appeared a few times. The chain couples TRBV10-3 to TRBJ2-2; 8 positions agree with TRBD1. Per the germline V gene, CDR1 is ENHRY and CDR2 is SYGVKD. Trimming cost V 6 bases and J 1 base; bases outside gene matches: 1. This CDR3 contains 14 residues. CDR3 DNA sequence: TGTGCCATCAGAGACAGGGGGAACACCGGGGAGCTGTTTTTT. Translated, it gives CAIRDRGNTGELFF.

About this clonotype itself: The junction departs from the called germline gene at one end, perhaps through a read error. This chain joins TRBV4-1 and TRBJ2-7, with a weak D call TRBD1 (6 bases). From germline, CDR1 is MGHRA and CDR2 YSYEKL. This CDR3 spans 15 amino acids. CDR3 in DNA: TGTGCCAGCAGCCAAGACAGGATCCCCTCCTACGAGCAGTACTTC. It is translated as CASSQDRIPSYEQYF.

Concerning this clonotype itself: Given a much more abundant clone one base away, this may be a read error. The rearrangement joins TRBV7-9 to TRBJ2-5; 7 bases line up with TRBD1. J was trimmed by 2 bases and V by 4 bases; bases with no gene match: 7. Germline V gene data show CDR1 as SEHNR and CDR2 as FQNEAQ (reference sequence). This CDR3 is built from 15 residues. The CDR3 protein is CASSSGTVLQETQYF. CDR3 sequence (DNA): TGTGCCAGCAGCTCCGGGACAGTCCTTCAAGAGACCCAGTACTTC.

The V gene is TRBV19, the J gene TRBJ2-1; tentative D call: TRBD2 (5 bases). CDR1 is LNHDA, CDR2 SQIVND, per germline (reference sequence). The CDR3 sequence is 16 residues long. The V end was cut by 3 bases, the J end by 7 bases, with 19 bases between. This chain's CDR3 is CASSMGDWGSWNEQFF. CDR3 coding DNA: TGTGCCAGTAGTATGGGAGACTGGGGATCATGGAATGAGCAGTTCTTC.

This sequence joins TRBV4-3 and TRBJ1-1; D is perhaps TRBD1 (6 bases). The CDR3 is 15 residues long. Trimming shortened V by 0 bases and J by 5 bases, and 13 bases separated the two germline ends. The germline V gene encodes CDR1 LGHNA and CDR2 YSLEER. CDR3 sequence reads: CASSQETGAGTEAFF. CDR3 DNA sequence: TGCGCCAGCAGCCAAGAGACGGGGGCTGGAACTGAAGCTTTCTTT.

The CDR3 sequence is CASSASDFRSYNSPLHF. The CDR3 nucleotides are TGTGCCAGCAGTGCCTCGGACTTTCGCTCCTATAATTCACCCCTCCACTTT. This sequence joins TRBV12-3 or TRBV12-4 and TRBJ1-6; D is unclear. The ends were cut back, 5 bases at V and 0 bases at J, with 14 bases in the middle. The CDR3 is made up of 17 amino acids.

The gene calls are TRBV6-1 and TRBJ1-2, with a weak D call TRBD1 (6 bases). The V and J ends lost 10 bases and 9 bases respectively, with 15 bases between them. Germline V gene lookup returns CDR1 MNHNS and CDR2 SASEGT. This CDR3 spans 11 amino acids. Written as DNA, the CDR3 is TGTGCCACTAAAGTACAGGGAAGCTACACCTTC. Translated: CATKVQGSYTF.

The chain links TRBV7-6 to TRBJ2-4; 9 nucleotides line up with TRBD1. Germline V gives CDR1 SGHVS, CDR2 FNYEAQ. The V and J ends lost 1 base and 5 bases, in that order; junction bases with no gene match: 3. The CDR3 is 15 residues long. CDR3 amino acids: CASSLDGTGQNIQYF. CDR3 sequence (DNA): TGTGCCAGCAGCTTAGACGGGACAGGGCAAAACATTCAGTACTTC.